This T cell receptor (beta chain) was obtained from a study of blood T cell repertoires in COVID-19. Study in general: There were acute and convalescent COVID-19 samples, and they came from the United States, Italy and Spain.

Trimming took off 5 bases at V and 2 bases at J, with 16 bases between the two ends. CDR3 length: 16 amino acids. The germline V gene encodes CDR1 MNHNY and CDR2 SVGAGI (reference sequence). Here immunoSEQ multiplex PCR was the method, and the copy in TCRdb shows in-frame clones only, minus some. In the table there are about 270,000 clones, about four fifths of which are singletons. The clonotype was recovered from an older woman with active or convalescent COVID-19. This rearrangement joins TRBV6-6 to TRBJ2-1, with TRBD2 as a possible D gene (7 bases). Sample: peripheral blood. The CDR3 here is CASSLQGRGAYNEQFF. Here the CDR3 DNA reads TGTGCCAGCAGTCTACAAGGGAGGGGGGCCTACAATGAGCAGTTCTTC.